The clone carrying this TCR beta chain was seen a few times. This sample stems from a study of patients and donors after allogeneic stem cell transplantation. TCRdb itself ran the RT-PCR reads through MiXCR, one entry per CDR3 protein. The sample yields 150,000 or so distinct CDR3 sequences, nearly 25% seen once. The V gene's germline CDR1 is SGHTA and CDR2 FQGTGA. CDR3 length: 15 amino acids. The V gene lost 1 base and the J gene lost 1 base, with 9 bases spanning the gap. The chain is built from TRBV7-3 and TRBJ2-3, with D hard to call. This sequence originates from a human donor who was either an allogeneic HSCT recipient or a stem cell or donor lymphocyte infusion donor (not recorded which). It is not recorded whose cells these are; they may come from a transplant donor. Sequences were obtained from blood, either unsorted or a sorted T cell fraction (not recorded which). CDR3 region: CASSLNPSGTDTQYF. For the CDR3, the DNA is TGTGCCAGCAGCTTAAACCCCTCAGGCACAGATACGCAGTATTTT. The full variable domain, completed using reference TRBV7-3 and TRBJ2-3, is GAGVSQTPSNKVTEKGKYVELRCDPISGHTALYWYRQSLGQGPEFLIYFQGTGAADDSGLPNDRFFAVRPEGSVSTLKIQRTERGDSAVYLCASSLNPSGTDTQYFGPGTRLTVL.